This T cell receptor (beta chain) is drawn from a study of blood T cell repertoires in COVID-19. Authors' data handling: Estimation of nucleated cell counts was performed using reference gene primer amplification. Clones were sequenced by immunoSEQ multiplex PCR, and TCRdb holds only the in-frame ones, with some missing. D and trimming come from the DNA, and the V and J calls and clone size come from that table. The table lists roughly 100,000 clones, approximately 81% of them singletons. Sequencing used peripheral blood. The receptor was derived from a man of 80 years or more with acute or convalescent COVID-19.

This chain's CDR3 is CASSQVPGGYYNEQFF. The CDR3 bases are TGTGCCAGCAGCCAAGTTCCCGGGGGGTACTACAATGAGCAGTTCTTC. The chain links TRBV14 to TRBJ2-1; the match to TRBD2 covers 7 bases. V trimming: 1 base; J trimming: 3 bases; junction bases outside the gene matches: 6. CDR3 length: 16 amino acids. Germline CDR1 is SGHDN and CDR2 is FVKESK.